Listed here are 29 T cell receptor beta chains from one sample, sequenced in a study of blood T cell repertoires in COVID-19. The assay was immunoSEQ multiplex PCR, and TCRdb's table has in-frame clones only and misses some. The data show approximately 200,000 clones, 88% seen once. Input material: peripheral blood. These receptors originate from a woman in her thirties with acute or convalescent COVID-19.

This clone was detected only once. This sequence joins TRBV7-8 and TRBJ1-2; no reliable D call. The CDR3 is made up of 14 amino acids. Germline V gives CDR1 SGHVS, CDR2 FQNEAQ. Deletions cut 5 bases from V and 4 bases from J, with 14 bases between. Here the CDR3 DNA reads TGTGCCAGCAGCCCGAGTGGGAGCTTCTATGGCTACACCTTC. This codes for CASSPSGSFYGYTF. Complete variable domain (other parts from reference TRBV7-8 and TRBJ1-2): GAGVSQSPRYKVAKRGQDVALRCDPISGHVSLFWYQQALGQGPEFLTYFQNEAQLDKSGLPSDRFFAERPEGSVSTLKIQRTQQEDSAVYLCASSPSGSFYGYTFGSGTRLTVV.

The chain joins TRBV24-1 to TRBJ2-5, with D unresolved. Germline V gene data show CDR1 as KGHDR and CDR2 as SFDVKD. Between the trimmed V and J ends, which lost 2 bases and 4 bases, there was a span of 4 bases. The CDR3 has 12 residues. CDR3 sequence: CATSDSGETQYF. In nucleotides, the CDR3 is TGTGCCACCAGTGATTCGGGAGAGACCCAGTACTTC.

This clone was counted once. The chain is built from TRBV3-1 (or the pseudogene TRBV3-2) and TRBJ2-7; TRBD2 agrees at 9 bases. CDR3 length equals 13 residues. The V gene's germline CDR1 is LGHDT and CDR2 YNNKEL (reference sequence). Losses at the gene ends were 6 bases for V and 4 bases for J; bases not matched to a gene: 4. CDR3 region: CASRNSGSYEQYF. The CDR3, as DNA: TGTGCCAGCAGAAATAGCGGGAGTTACGAGCAGTACTTC.

V and J are TRBV28 and TRBJ2-7, with 7 bases lining up with TRBD1. CDR3 size: 15 residues. The germline CDR1 and CDR2 sequences are MDHEN and SYDVKM. The junction had 9 bases not matched to a gene; V was cut back by 5 bases and J by 2 bases. CDR3 loop: CASSLETGRPYEQYF. CDR3 DNA sequence: TGTGCCAGCAGTCTGGAGACAGGGCGACCCTACGAGCAGTACTTC.

The chain combines TRBV12-3 or TRBV12-4 with TRBJ2-1; 7 bases map to TRBD1. This CDR3 has 13 amino acids. J lost 7 bases, V lost 6 bases, and 6 bases had no gene match. CDR3 sequence: CASSYGTVNEQFF. In nucleotides, the CDR3 is TGTGCCAGCAGCTACGGGACAGTTAATGAGCAGTTCTTC.

This chain links TRBV7-2 with TRBJ2-1, with 8 positions matching TRBD2. The germline gives CDR1 SGHTA, CDR2 FQGNSA. The CDR3 sequence is 16 residues long. V was pared by 4 bases and J by 2 bases, with 7 bases of the junction left unmatched. The CDR3 reads CASSSPLAAPYNEQFF. CDR3 sequence (DNA): TGTGCCAGCAGCTCCCCACTAGCGGCGCCCTACAATGAGCAGTTCTTC.

V is TRBV11-2 and J is TRBJ1-1, with TRBD1 as a possible D gene (5 bases). The CDR3 totals 14 residues. CDR1 and CDR2 from the germline V gene are SGHAT and FQNNGV. Trimming removed 1 base from V and 7 bases from J, with 13 bases in between. The CDR3 spells CASSLGLGGDEAFF. For the CDR3, the DNA is TGTGCCAGCAGCTTAGGCCTCGGGGGTGATGAAGCTTTCTTT.

In its sample, this clone was seen a few times. DNA of the CDR3: TGTGCCAGCAGTTTGAGGGTCGAGACCCAGTACTTC. Protein: CASSLRVETQYF. V and J are TRBV12-3 or TRBV12-4 and TRBJ2-5; perhaps TRBD2 as D (5 bases). The CDR3 runs 12 residues. Trimming removed 3 bases from V and 5 bases from J, with 7 bases in between.

CDR3 coding DNA: TGTGCCAGCAGTCGGGGGTACGGCACAGATACGCAGTATTTT. This sequence encodes CASSRGYGTDTQYF. J is TRBJ2-3 and V is TRBV2, with D possibly matching TRBD2 (6 bases). Germline CDR1 reads SNHLY; CDR2 reads FYNNEI. This CDR3 has 14 residues. V was shortened by 5 bases and J by 1 base, with 10 bases between the two germline ends.

J is TRBJ2-1 and V is TRBV5-1; tentative D call: TRBD2 (6 bases). Per germline, CDR1 SGHRS and CDR2 YFSETQ. The length of the CDR3 is 15 residues. V was trimmed by 3 bases and J by 5 bases, leaving 15 bases between them. The CDR3 sequence is CASSWMGLRDNEQFF. In DNA form, the CDR3 reads TGCGCCAGCAGCTGGATGGGACTCCGGGACAATGAGCAGTTCTTC.

The V gene is TRBV10-2, the J gene TRBJ2-1, with 7 bases lining up with TRBD2. The germline gives CDR1 WSHSY, CDR2 SAAADI. CDR3 length: 15 residues. Trimming took 4 bases from V and 5 from J; bases not matched to a gene: 8. CDR3 nucleotide sequence: TGCGCCAGCAGTGTGGTGGGAGGGGTTCACAATGAGCAGTTCTTC. Protein sequence: CASSVVGGVHNEQFF.

The chain joins TRBV18 to TRBJ1-5; D gene uncertain. Germline V gene sequence: CDR1 KGHSH, CDR2 LQKENI. V was shortened by 6 bases and J by 6 bases, with 9 bases between the two germline ends. The CDR3 totals 12 residues. CDR3 in amino acids: CASSVVGQPQHF. In nucleotides, the CDR3 is TGTGCCAGCTCCGTCGTCGGTCAGCCCCAGCATTTT.

This chain connects TRBV7-6 to TRBJ2-7; no firm D call. CDR1 SGHVS and CDR2 FNYEAQ come from the germline V gene. Trimming left V 5 bases short and J 4 bases short, with 12 bases between. The CDR3 has 13 residues. In nucleotides, the CDR3 is TGTGCCAGCAGCCCACACGACAAGTACGAGCAGTACTTC. Translating gives CASSPHDKYEQYF.

The V gene is TRBV19, the J gene TRBJ1-2, with 7 bases identical to TRBD1. The CDR3 runs 14 residues. Germline assignment: CDR1 LNHDA and CDR2 SQIVND (reference sequence). With V trimmed by 5 bases and J by 3 bases, 6 bases remained unmatched. CDR3 loop: CASSVQGVDYGYTF. DNA for the CDR3: TGTGCCAGTAGTGTCCAGGGGGTGGACTATGGCTACACCTTC.

V gene TRBV6-5 combines with J gene TRBJ2-7; 10 bases are shared with TRBD2. With V trimmed by 8 bases and J by 7 bases, 8 bases remained unmatched. Germline V gene lookup returns CDR1 MNHEY and CDR2 SVGAGI. This CDR3 comprises 13 residues. The CDR3 DNA sequence: TGTGCCAGCCGCCTAGCGGGAGCTCGGGAGCAGTACTTC. Its translation is CASRLAGAREQYF.

This chain uses TRBV24-1 with TRBJ1-1, with D hard to call. V was pared by 9 bases and J by 10 bases, with 17 bases between. This CDR3 has 12 amino acids. Per germline, CDR1 KGHDR and CDR2 SFDVKD. The CDR3 DNA is TGTGCCACCGTCGACACCTATGGTCGAGCTTTCTTT. It encodes CATVDTYGRAFF.

The chain joins TRBV9 to TRBJ1-4; D is unclear. CDR3 length: 15 residues. V lost 2 bases, J lost 0 bases, and 8 bases lay in between. Germline CDR1 reads SGDLS; CDR2 reads YYNGEE. CDR3: CASSVGVSTNEKLFF. DNA of the CDR3: TGTGCCAGCAGCGTGGGAGTCTCAACTAATGAAAAACTGTTTTTT.

The rearrangement joins TRBV4-1 to TRBJ2-5, with 11 bases lining up with TRBD2. CDR3 size: 17 residues. Germline CDR1 is MGHRA and CDR2 is YSYEKL. The V and J ends lost 0 bases and 7 bases, in that order; junction bases with no gene match: 10. CDR3 loop: CASSQEGLAGGPGTQYF. In DNA form, the CDR3 reads TGCGCCAGCAGCCAAGAAGGATTAGCGGGAGGGCCAGGGACCCAGTACTTC.

The rearrangement links TRBV4-2 to TRBJ2-5; 7 bases fit TRBD1. Losses at the gene ends were 2 bases for V and 1 base for J; bases not matched to a gene: 4. Germline CDR1 and CDR2: LGHNA and YNFKEQ. This CDR3 is 15 amino acids long. CDR3 bases: TGTGCCAGCAGCCAAATAAACAGGGGCCAAGAGACCCAGTACTTC. This encodes CASSQINRGQETQYF.

V is TRBV5-1 and J is TRBJ2-7, with D unresolved. Germline V gives CDR1 SGHRS, CDR2 YFSETQ. The CDR3 sequence is 15 residues long. V was shortened by 3 bases and J by 3 bases, with 16 bases between the two germline ends. The DNA for the CDR3 is TGCGCCAGCAGCTCGTCCGGCGGCCGAGTCTACGAGCAGTACTTC. It specifies CASSSSGGRVYEQYF. The whole variable domain, filled in from reference TRBV5-1 and TRBJ2-7, reads KAGVTQTPRYLIKTRGQQVTLSCSPISGHRSVSWYQQTPGQGLQFLFEYFSETQRNKGNFPGRFSGRQFSNSRSEMNVSTLELGDSALYLCASSSSGGRVYEQYFGPGTRLTVT.

The CDR3 region is CASSLILGTNYNEQFF. The CDR3 bases are TGTGCCAGCAGCTTGATACTCGGGACTAACTACAATGAGCAGTTCTTC. The chain couples TRBV7-2 to TRBJ2-1; TRBD2 agrees at 7 bases. Trimming took 3 bases from V and 3 from J; bases not matched to a gene: 8. The CDR3 spans 16 residues. The germline V gene encodes CDR1 SGHTA and CDR2 FQGNSA.

This rearrangement joins TRBV5-1 to TRBJ2-1, with a weak D call TRBD2 (6 bases). Germline CDR1 and CDR2: SGHRS and YFSETQ. Trimming took off 4 bases at V and 8 bases at J, with 13 bases between the two ends. CDR3 size: 13 residues. The CDR3 DNA sequence: TGCGCCAGCAGCGAGCTCGGGAGCCATGAGCAGTTCTTC. Encoded protein: CASSELGSHEQFF.

This clone was seen a single time. The gene calls are TRBV11-2 and TRBJ2-1, with D hard to call. Germline CDR1 SGHAT, CDR2 FQNNGV. The V end lost 7 bases, the J end lost 8 bases, and 9 bases lay between the germline ends. The CDR3 totals 11 residues. This CDR3 is CASKRVYEQFF. The CDR3 DNA sequence: TGTGCCAGCAAACGGGTGTATGAGCAGTTCTTC.

The gene calls are TRBV23-1 and TRBJ1-6; 10 bases map to TRBD1. TRBV23-1 is flagged as an ORF with uncertain function. The CDR3 extends over 14 amino acids. The ends lost 11 bases at V and 6 bases at J; junction bases unmatched: 7. This CDR3 is CASGQGLGNSPLHF. DNA for the CDR3: TGCGCCTCGGGACAGGGGCTGGGTAATTCACCCCTCCACTTT.

CDR3 amino acids: CASSLGGTGAQYF. The CDR3 region has the DNA TGTGCCAGCAGTTTGGGAGGGACAGGGGCCCAGTACTTC. V gene TRBV28 combines with J gene TRBJ2-5, with 10 bases matching TRBD1. Germline CDR1 MDHEN, CDR2 SYDVKM. This CDR3 comprises 13 residues. The V gene end was trimmed by 3 bases and the J gene end by 9 bases; junction bases not matched to a gene: 4.

The V call is TRBV5-1, the J call TRBJ1-4; 10 bases fit TRBD1. The V gene's germline CDR1 is SGHRS and CDR2 YFSETQ. CDR3 length equals 15 residues. The ends lost 5 bases at V and 11 bases at J; junction bases unmatched: 12. The CDR3 loop is CASRDRGSPEGKLFF. CDR3 sequence (DNA): TGCGCCAGCAGGGACAGGGGGTCACCCGAGGGGAAACTGTTTTTT.

The chain has TRBV6-6 and TRBJ2-3, with D hard to call. Germline V lookup: CDR1 MNHNY, CDR2 SVGAGI (reference sequence). Trimming stripped 6 bases from V and 6 bases from J, with 4 bases between. The CDR3 is made up of 10 amino acids. The CDR3: CASSRDTQYF. The CDR3 nucleotides are TGTGCCAGCAGCAGGGATACGCAGTATTTT.

The genes are TRBV28 and TRBJ1-6; D may be TRBD1 (5 bases). Deletions cut 7 bases from V and 4 bases from J, with 17 bases between. This CDR3 region has 16 residues. The V gene's germline CDR1 is MDHEN and CDR2 SYDVKM. CDR3 residues: CASTLVYGAYNSPLHF. In nucleotides, the CDR3 is TGTGCCAGCACCCTGGTTTATGGGGCTTATAATTCACCCCTCCACTTT.

The rearrangement links TRBV11-3 to TRBJ2-6; 8 bases agree with TRBD1. Germline loops: CDR1 SGHNT, CDR2 YENEEA. The CDR3 has 16 residues. The V segment lost 8 bases and the J segment 4 bases; nucleotides outside the gene matches: 10. In nucleotides, the CDR3 is TGTGCCAGCGCATCCCAGGGGGCCCCCGGGGCCAACGTCCTGACTTTC. It codes for CASASQGAPGANVLTF. The whole variable domain, filled in from reference TRBV11-3 and TRBJ2-6, reads EAGVVQSPRYKIIEKKQPVAFWCNPISGHNTLYWYLQNLGQGPELLIRYENEEAVDDSQLPKDRFSAERLKGVDSTLKIQPAELGDSAVYLCASASQGAPGANVLTFGAGSRLTVL.